Listed below are T cell receptor beta chains from one sample, sequenced in a study of T cell responses to AZD1222 COVID-19 vaccine. Assay: immunoSEQ multiplex PCR; the TCRdb copy retains only in-frame clones and omits some. The sample comprises about 120,000 clones, 88% of which are singletons, and roughly a sixth rests with the top ten. The source was peripheral blood, collected on day 0 of MenACWY control vaccination. These receptors all stem from an adult in good health. Each CDR3 is given with its conserved first and last residue. D genes are given only for firm matches. Clone size is stated in some rows and not others, as once, few, many or a class when expanded.

j_call: TRBJ2-7; v_call: TRBV7-9; d_call: -; clone_size: -; cdr3_nt: TGTGCCAGCAGCTCGGACGGAAATTTCTACGAGCAGTACTTC; cdr3_aa: CASSSDGNFYEQYF
j_call: TRBJ2-7; v_call: TRBV5-1; d_call: -; clone_size: few; cdr3_nt: TGCGCCAGCAGCTTGGCCTTCGGGGCGGCTCTTGGCGAGCAGTACTTC; cdr3_aa: CASSLAFGAALGEQYF
j_call: TRBJ2-1; v_call: TRBV29-1; d_call: TRBD2; clone_size: -; cdr3_nt: TGCAGCGTTGACCGGTCCGGGACTAGCGGGGGGAGATGGGATGAGCAGTTCTTC; cdr3_aa: CSVDRSGTSGGRWDEQFF
j_call: TRBJ2-1; v_call: TRBV2; d_call: -; clone_size: -; cdr3_nt: TGTGCCAGCAGTGCCCCCCTAGCGAGCTCCTACAATGAGCAGTTCTTC; cdr3_aa: CASSAPLASSYNEQFF
j_call: TRBJ2-2; v_call: TRBV19; d_call: -; clone_size: -; cdr3_nt: TGTGCCAGTAGTGGTTACCTCGGGAACACCGGGGAGCTGTTTTTT; cdr3_aa: CASSGYLGNTGELFF
j_call: TRBJ1-1; v_call: TRBV19; d_call: -; clone_size: -; cdr3_nt: TGTGCCAGCGGAGCCTCGGACGGTCTTGAAGCTTTCTTT; cdr3_aa: CASGASDGLEAFF
j_call: TRBJ1-5; v_call: TRBV28; d_call: TRBD1; clone_size: few; cdr3_nt: TGTGCCTGCTCGGGGACAGTTAGCAATCAGCCCCAGCATTTT; cdr3_aa: CACSGTVSNQPQHF
j_call: TRBJ2-7; v_call: TRBV7-3; d_call: TRBD2; clone_size: -; cdr3_nt: TGTGCCAGCAGCTCGAGCGGGAGTCAAGGCGAGCAGTACTTC; cdr3_aa: CASSSSGSQGEQYF
j_call: TRBJ2-5; v_call: TRBV11-2; d_call: TRBD2; clone_size: -; cdr3_nt: TGTGCCAGCAGCGCGGGACTAGCGGGAGGGCCCGAGACCCAGTACTTC; cdr3_aa: CASSAGLAGGPETQYF
j_call: TRBJ1-1; v_call: TRBV6-1; d_call: -; clone_size: -; cdr3_nt: TGTGCCAGCAGTGAATGGACCTTGGGGGGGGACACTGAAGCTTTCTTT; cdr3_aa: CASSEWTLGGDTEAFF
j_call: TRBJ2-7; v_call: TRBV11-2; d_call: TRBD2; clone_size: once; cdr3_nt: TGTGCCAGCAGCCTCTTGTCCTTGTCTAGCGGGAGGAACGAGCAGTACTTC; cdr3_aa: CASSLLSLSSGRNEQYF
j_call: TRBJ1-5; v_call: TRBV2; d_call: -; clone_size: -; cdr3_nt: TGTGCCAGCAGTGAACGCGGCACGATCAATCAGCCCCAGCATTTT; cdr3_aa: CASSERGTINQPQHF
j_call: TRBJ1-1; v_call: TRBV2; d_call: -; clone_size: -; cdr3_nt: TGTGCCACAGCGATCCAGGGGGAAGCTTTCTTT; cdr3_aa: CATAIQGEAFF
j_call: TRBJ1-2; v_call: TRBV4-1; d_call: TRBD1; clone_size: -; cdr3_nt: TGCGCCAGCAGCCAACAAGGGCCGGGACAGGGAGGTTTTAGCTATGGCTACACCTTC; cdr3_aa: CASSQQGPGQGGFSYGYTF
j_call: TRBJ2-5; v_call: TRBV28; d_call: TRBD2; clone_size: -; cdr3_nt: TGTGCCAGCAGGGCTAGCGGAGCTACCCTCCAAGAGACCCAGTACTTC; cdr3_aa: CASRASGATLQETQYF
j_call: TRBJ1-2; v_call: TRBV9; d_call: -; clone_size: -; cdr3_nt: TGTGCCAGCAGTTCCGTCGGACAGAACTATGGCTACACCTTC; cdr3_aa: CASSSVGQNYGYTF
j_call: TRBJ2-5; v_call: TRBV5-1; d_call: TRBD2; clone_size: -; cdr3_nt: TGCGCCAGCAGCTTGTGGCGAACTAGCGGAGCGGACGAGGAGACCCAGTACTTC; cdr3_aa: CASSLWRTSGADEETQYF
j_call: TRBJ2-3; v_call: TRBV15; d_call: -; clone_size: once; cdr3_nt: TGTGCCACCAGCAGAGCTGAGGGTACAGATACGCAGTATTTT; cdr3_aa: CATSRAEGTDTQYF
j_call: TRBJ1-1; v_call: TRBV18; d_call: TRBD1; clone_size: -; cdr3_nt: TGTGCCAGCTCACCAACGGGACAGGGGAACACTGAAGCTTTCTTT; cdr3_aa: CASSPTGQGNTEAFF
j_call: TRBJ2-3; v_call: TRBV4-2; d_call: TRBD2; clone_size: -; cdr3_nt: TGTGCCAGCAGCCAACTACTAGCGGGAAGCACAGATACGCAGTATTTT; cdr3_aa: CASSQLLAGSTDTQYF
j_call: TRBJ2-2; v_call: TRBV19; d_call: TRBD1; clone_size: -; cdr3_nt: TGTGCCAGTAGTATTCGGGACAGGGGGCGGAAAGTCACCGGGGAGCTGTTTTTT; cdr3_aa: CASSIRDRGRKVTGELFF
j_call: TRBJ2-2; v_call: TRBV7-9; d_call: -; clone_size: -; cdr3_nt: TGTGCCAGCAGCTCGGGGACTCTCAACACCGGGGAGCTGTTTTTT; cdr3_aa: CASSSGTLNTGELFF
j_call: TRBJ1-6; v_call: TRBV9; d_call: TRBD1; clone_size: -; cdr3_nt: TGTGCCAGCAGCCAAGGGGGCGGGTCACCCCTCCACTTT; cdr3_aa: CASSQGGGSPLHF
j_call: TRBJ2-1; v_call: TRBV28; d_call: TRBD2; clone_size: -; cdr3_nt: TGTGCCAGCAGTTTATCGTCAAGGACTAGCGGGTACAATGAGCAGTTCTTC; cdr3_aa: CASSLSSRTSGYNEQFF